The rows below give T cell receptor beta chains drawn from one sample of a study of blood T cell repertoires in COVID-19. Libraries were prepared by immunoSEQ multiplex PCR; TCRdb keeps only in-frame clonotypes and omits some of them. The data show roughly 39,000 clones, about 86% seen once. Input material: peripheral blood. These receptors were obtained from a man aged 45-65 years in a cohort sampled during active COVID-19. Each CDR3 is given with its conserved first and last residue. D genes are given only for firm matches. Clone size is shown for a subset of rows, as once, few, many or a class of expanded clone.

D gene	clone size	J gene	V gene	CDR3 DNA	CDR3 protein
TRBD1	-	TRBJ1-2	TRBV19	TGTGCCAGTAGTATCCTCTCAGGGGGCCAAGACTATGGCTACACCTTC	CASSILSGGQDYGYTF
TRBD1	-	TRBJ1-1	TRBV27	TGTGCCAGCAGTTTTATAAGAGGGGGCATGAACACTGAAGCTTTCTTT	CASSFIRGGMNTEAFF
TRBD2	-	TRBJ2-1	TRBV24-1	TGTGCCACCAGTGAGAGACTAGCGGGAGGGCCTAACAATGAGCAGTTCTTC	CATSERLAGGPNNEQFF
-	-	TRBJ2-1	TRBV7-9	TGTGCCAGCAGCCTAAGCGGTAGCTCCTACAATGAGCAGTTCTTC	CASSLSGSSYNEQFF
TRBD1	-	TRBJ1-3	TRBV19	TGTGCCAGTAGTCCCGGGACAGGGTCCGCCTCTGGAAACACCATATATTTT	CASSPGTGSASGNTIYF
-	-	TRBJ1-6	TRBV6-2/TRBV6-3	TGTGCCAGCAGTCCCAGGGGAGTTATCTCACCCCTCCACTTT	CASSPRGVISPLHF
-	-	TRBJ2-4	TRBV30	TGTGCCTGGAGTGTACGCGGACTAGCCAAAAACATTCAGTACTTC	CAWSVRGLAKNIQYF
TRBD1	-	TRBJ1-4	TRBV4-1	TGCGCCAGCAGCCGAGAGACAGGGTTTAATGAAAAACTGTTTTTT	CASSRETGFNEKLFF
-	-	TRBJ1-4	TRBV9	TGTGCCAGCAGCGTAGGGGCGGGGGCAACTAATGAAAAACTGTTTTTT	CASSVGAGATNEKLFF
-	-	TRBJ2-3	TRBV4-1	TGCGCCAGCAGTCACTACACAGATACGCAGTATTTT	CASSHYTDTQYF
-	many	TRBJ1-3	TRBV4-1	TGCGCCAGCAGCCAAGACAGGGCTGGAAACACCATATATTTT	CASSQDRAGNTIYF
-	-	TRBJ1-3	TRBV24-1	TGTGCCACCAGTGTATACAGGGTTGGTGGAAACACCATATATTTT	CATSVYRVGGNTIYF
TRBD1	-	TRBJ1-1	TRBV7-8	TGTGCCAGCAGCTTAGCCACGAACAGGGGGGTGATCACTGAAGCTTTCTTT	CASSLATNRGVITEAFF
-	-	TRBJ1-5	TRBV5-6	TGTGCCAGCAGCTTGGACAATGAGCTAGGGCCCCAGCATTTT	CASSLDNELGPQHF
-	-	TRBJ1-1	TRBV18	TGTGCCAGCTCACCGGGCGACGTGTGGGAAGCTTTCTTT	CASSPGDVWEAFF
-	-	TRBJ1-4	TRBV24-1	TGTGCCACCAGTGATGCCGGGCGGGGGGCAACTAATGAAAAACTGTTTTTT	CATSDAGRGATNEKLFF
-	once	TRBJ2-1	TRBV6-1	TGTGCCAGCAGTGAGGTATTCGGACCGGGAAATGAGCAGTTCTTC	CASSEVFGPGNEQFF
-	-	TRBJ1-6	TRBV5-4	TGTGCCAGCAGCTTTTTAGGGGCATCACCCCTCCACTTT	CASSFLGASPLHF
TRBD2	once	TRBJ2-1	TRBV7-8	TGTGCCAGCAGCTTGGCGGCTAGCGGGATCTATGAGCAGTTCTTC	CASSLAASGIYEQFF
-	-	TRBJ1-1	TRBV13	TGTGCCAGCAGCTTAGAGGGGGGGACTGAAGCTTTCTTT	CASSLEGGTEAFF
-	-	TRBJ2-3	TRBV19	TGTGCCAGTAGTTCAGGAACCCCCTCCACAGATACGCAGTATTTT	CASSSGTPSTDTQYF
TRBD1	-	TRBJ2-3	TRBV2	TGTGCCAGCAGTCCCGGACAGGGAAGCACAGATACGCAGTATTTT	CASSPGQGSTDTQYF
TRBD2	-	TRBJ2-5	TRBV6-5	TGTGCCAGCACCTCCTCGGGGGGGCCCCAAGAGACCCAGTACTTC	CASTSSGGPQETQYF
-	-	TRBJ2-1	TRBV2	TGTGCCAGCAGTGTCGGGATCCAGAATGAGCAGTTCTTC	CASSVGIQNEQFF
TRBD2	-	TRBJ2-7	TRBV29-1	TGCAGCGTTGAAGACCCAAGGTCCGGGAGGTCCTACGAGCAGTACTTC	CSVEDPRSGRSYEQYF
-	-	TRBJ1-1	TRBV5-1	TGCGCCAGCAGCGTATCAGGGTTGAACACTGAAGCTTTCTTT	CASSVSGLNTEAFF
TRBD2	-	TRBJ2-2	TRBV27	TGTGCCAGCAGTTTATTTCCCGGACTAGCGGGGCTTCGGGGGGAGCTGTTTTTT	CASSLFPGLAGLRGELFF
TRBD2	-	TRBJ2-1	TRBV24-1	TGTGCCACCAGTGAGCTAGCGGGAGGGCCTCAGTTCTTC	CATSELAGGPQFF
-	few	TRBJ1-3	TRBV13	TGTGCCAGCAGCTTATTATTAGGAGACTCGGAAAACACCATATATTTT	CASSLLLGDSENTIYF
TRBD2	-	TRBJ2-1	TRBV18	TGTGCCAGCTCACCACCCCCTAGCGGGAGGGCCAGGGAGCAGTTCTTC	CASSPPPSGRAREQFF
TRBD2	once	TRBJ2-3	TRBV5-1	TGCGCCAGCAGCTTGGCGGCGACTAGCTCCACAGATACGCAGTATTTT	CASSLAATSSTDTQYF
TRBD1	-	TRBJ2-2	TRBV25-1	TGTGCCAGCAGTGGAGCCTGGACAGGGCGTCGCACCGGGGAGCTGTTTTTT	CASSGAWTGRRTGELFF
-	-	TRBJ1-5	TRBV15	TGTGCCACCAGCAGAGGCGCGGGCAATCAGCCCCAGCATTTT	CATSRGAGNQPQHF
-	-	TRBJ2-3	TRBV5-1	TGCGCCAGCAGCTACCTTCTCAGCGGGTCTTCCGGAGATACGCAGTATTTT	CASSYLLSGSSGDTQYF
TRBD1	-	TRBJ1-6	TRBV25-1	TGTGCCAGCAGTTCCAGGGACAGGGAGAATTCACCCCTCCACTTT	CASSSRDRENSPLHF
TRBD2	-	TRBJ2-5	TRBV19	TGTGCCAGTACACCCACCGGCATGGGGGGGATAGGGGCCCAGTACTTC	CASTPTGMGGIGAQYF
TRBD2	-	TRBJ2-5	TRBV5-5	TGTGCCAGCAGCTTGGAAGCGGGGGGGAACTGGGTACAAGAGACCCAGTACTTC	CASSLEAGGNWVQETQYF
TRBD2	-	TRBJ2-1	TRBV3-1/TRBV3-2	TGTGCCAGCAGCGCCTTAAGGAGCGGGGGCCTTATCTACAATGAGCAGTTCTTC	CASSALRSGGLIYNEQFF
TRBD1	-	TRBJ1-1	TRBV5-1	TGCGCCAGCAGCTTGAGCGGGACAGGGGCCAACACTGAAGCTTTCTTT	CASSLSGTGANTEAFF
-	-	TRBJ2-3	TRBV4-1	TGCGCCAGCAGCCAAGACCCCGAGGTGGATACGCAGTATTTT	CASSQDPEVDTQYF
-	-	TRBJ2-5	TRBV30	TGTGCCTGGAGTGAGGGGGAAGAGACCCAGTACTTC	CAWSEGEETQYF
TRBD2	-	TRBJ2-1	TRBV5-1	TGCGCCAGCCGCCCACTAGCGGGAGTCAGTGATGAGCAGTTCTTC	CASRPLAGVSDEQFF
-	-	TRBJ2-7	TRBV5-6	TGTGCCAGCAGCTTAGCAACCTACGAGCAGTACTTC	CASSLATYEQYF
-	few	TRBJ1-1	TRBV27	TGTGCCAGCAGTCCCCGGGGGTTAGCTGAAGCTTTCTTT	CASSPRGLAEAFF
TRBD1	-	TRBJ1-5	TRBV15	TGTGCCACCAGCACTAGTGGGACAGCGAATCAGCCCCAGCATTTT	CATSTSGTANQPQHF
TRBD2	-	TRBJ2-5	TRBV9	TGTGCCAGCAGCTCACCAAGGACTAGCGGGGGAGGCAGGACCCAGTACTTC	CASSSPRTSGGGRTQYF
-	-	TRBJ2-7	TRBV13	TGTGCCAGCAGCTTAGGCCGCGGCGAGCAGTACTTC	CASSLGRGEQYF
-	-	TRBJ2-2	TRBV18	TGTGCCAGCTCACCACCGAGAGGGACATCGAACACCGGGGAGCTGTTTTTT	CASSPPRGTSNTGELFF
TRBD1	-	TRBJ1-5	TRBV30	TGTGCCTGGAGTGACCGCTGGACAGGGCGAAGGGATCAGCCCCAGCATTTT	CAWSDRWTGRRDQPQHF
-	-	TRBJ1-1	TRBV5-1	TGCGCCAGCAGCTTGCGGGGGGCTGGCACTGAAGCTTTCTTT	CASSLRGAGTEAFF
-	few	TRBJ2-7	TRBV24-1	TGTGCCACCAGTGCGCAAGGGGGAATTCAGGGCGAGCAGTACTTC	CATSAQGGIQGEQYF
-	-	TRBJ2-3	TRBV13	TGTGCCAGCAGCTTTCAGGGGGGCGATACGCAGTATTTT	CASSFQGGDTQYF